Here is one T cell receptor beta chain with its context. Germline CDR1 is LNHDA and CDR2 is SQIVND (reference sequence). V was trimmed by 4 bases and J by 9 bases, leaving 12 bases between them. This CDR3 comprises 13 residues. RNA in amounts of about 0.5 to 1 ug was reverse transcribed with random hexamers. Coverage of TCR beta CDR3 amplification by immunoSEQ multiplex PCR extended to 54 Vbeta and 13 Jbeta. Via MiXCR, TCRdb re-called the immunoSEQ multiplex PCR reads, giving one row per CDR3 protein. The table has about 430,000 distinct CDR3 sequences, 85% seen once; the top ten hold around 0.12%. The data derive from a study of CD8 T cells in Susac syndrome. Sequencing targeted TCR beta in blood CD8+ and CD4+ T cells.

This TCR came from a human donor with multiple sclerosis. This chain connects TRBV19 to TRBJ2-2; perhaps TRBD2 as D (6 bases). Source material: CD8+ T cells from PBMCs. CDR3 coding DNA: TGTGCCAGTAGTAGGAGGGAGATCCGGGAGCTGTTTTTT. Translated, it gives CASSRREIRELFF.